This T cell receptor (beta chain) was sequenced in a study of blood T cell repertoires in COVID-19. In the original processing: Nucleated cell number was recorded as an estimate derived from reference gene primer amplification. Profiling relied on immunoSEQ multiplex PCR, and the TCRdb table lists in-frame clones only, not all of them. V and J calls and clone size are copied from that table; D and trimming were computed from the DNA. The sample shows some 400,000 clones, 81% of them seen only once. CDR1 is MNHEY, CDR2 SVGAGI, per germline. V lost 4 bases to trimming and J lost 8 bases, with 17 bases between them. The CDR3 totals 14 residues.

The source of this sequence is a human donor with acute or convalescent COVID-19. The donor label of this sample is uncertain. Sequencing was done on a sample of peripheral blood. The chain is built from TRBV6-5 and TRBJ1-1, with a possible D match to TRBD1 (6 bases). CDR3 sequence reads: CASSSLRTGTEAFF. CDR3 bases: TGTGCCAGCAGTTCCCTCCGAACCGGGACAGAAGCTTTCTTT.